Listed below are T cell receptor beta chains from one sample, sequenced in a study of blood T cell repertoires in COVID-19. Measured with immunoSEQ multiplex PCR; TCRdb has only the in-frame clones, and not every one. This table holds about 250,000 clones, about 91% found once. Material: peripheral blood. All receptors derive from a woman in her twenties or thirties with COVID-19, enrolled during active disease. Both conserved end residues are part of each CDR3. D genes are given only for firm matches. Clone size is shown for a subset of rows, as once, few, many or a class of expanded clone.

v_call	clone_size	d_call	j_call	cdr3_nt	cdr3_aa
TRBV15	-	-	TRBJ1-1	TGTGCCACCAGCGCAGGGTTTAACACTGAAGCTTTCTTT	CATSAGFNTEAFF
TRBV18	-	TRBD1	TRBJ2-5	TGTGCCAGCTCACCGCGGGACAGGGGGCAAGAGACCCAGTACTTC	CASSPRDRGQETQYF
TRBV11-2	-	-	TRBJ1-3	TGTGCCAGCAGCTTAGTGGGCAGCTTCTCTGGAAACACCATATATTTT	CASSLVGSFSGNTIYF
TRBV5-1	few	-	TRBJ1-1	TGCGCCAGCAGCCCGTACCTAGGGGGGGACACTGAAGCTTTCTTT	CASSPYLGGDTEAFF
TRBV5-4	-	-	TRBJ1-2	TGTGCCAGCAGCTTACAAGCTAACTATGGCTACACCTTC	CASSLQANYGYTF
TRBV5-1	few	-	TRBJ1-3	TGCGCCAGCAGGCGGGGGACCACTGGAAACACCATATATTTT	CASRRGTTGNTIYF
TRBV6-6	-	TRBD2	TRBJ2-1	TGTGCCAGCAGTTACCGGTTCGCGGGAGGGCCGTATGAGCAGTTCTTC	CASSYRFAGGPYEQFF
TRBV11-2	-	-	TRBJ2-7	TGTGCCAGCAGCCAAAACGTAGTTCGGTACTTC	CASSQNVVRYF
TRBV3-1/TRBV3-2	-	-	TRBJ2-1	TGTGCCAGCAGCCAAGATGTGGGGGGACTGACAGTGAGACCTTTCCGCTCCTACAATGAGCAGTTCTTC	CASSQDVGGLTVRPFRSYNEQFF
TRBV5-4	-	-	TRBJ1-1	TGTGCCAGCAGCTCTCAGGGAATTGGGAACACTGAAGCTTTCTTT	CASSSQGIGNTEAFF
TRBV28	few	-	TRBJ1-2	TGTGCCAGCAGCCGGGGGGGCGTAGGTAACTATGGCTACACCTTC	CASSRGGVGNYGYTF
TRBV6-6	once	-	TRBJ1-2	TGTGCCAGCACCCATGGGGGGGCTGAGGGCTACACCTTC	CASTHGGAEGYTF
TRBV20-1	-	-	TRBJ1-5	TGCAGTGCTAGTAGGGGGGGATATAGCAATCAGCCCCAGCATTTT	CSASRGGYSNQPQHF
TRBV7-8	-	-	TRBJ2-7	TGTGCCAGCAGCCCCGCGGGGAGCTCCTACGAGCAGTACTTC	CASSPAGSSYEQYF
TRBV6-5	-	-	TRBJ1-5	TGTGCCAGCAGTTTGGGGACGGGGGGGCATCAGCCCCAGCATTTT	CASSLGTGGHQPQHF
TRBV19	-	TRBD1	TRBJ1-2	TGTGCCAGCCTTCTATATCGGGACAGCTTCTATGGCTACACCTTC	CASLLYRDSFYGYTF
TRBV12-3/TRBV12-4	-	-	TRBJ2-5	TGTGCCAGCACCCGGCTCGGGGAGACCCAGTACTTC	CASTRLGETQYF
TRBV7-2	-	-	TRBJ2-3	TGTGCCAGCAGCTTAAGGCAGGGCGGTTCGGCATTTGCCCCCGATACGCAGTATTTT	CASSLRQGGSAFAPDTQYF
TRBV7-2	-	-	TRBJ1-2	TGTGCCAGCAGCTGGCCGGACAGACATGGCTACACCTTC	CASSWPDRHGYTF
TRBV11-3	-	-	TRBJ1-1	TGTGCCAGCAGCTACATGAACACTGAAGCTTTCTTT	CASSYMNTEAFF
TRBV10-3	-	TRBD2	TRBJ2-1	TGTGCCATCAACAATATGGGGCGGGAGGGGAACAATGAGCAGTTCTTC	CAINNMGREGNNEQFF
TRBV5-4	-	-	TRBJ2-2	TGTGCCAGCAGGTTAGGAGGGCCGAGCGGGGAGCTGTTTTTT	CASRLGGPSGELFF
TRBV7-9	once	TRBD1	TRBJ1-2	TGTGCCAGCAGCTTAGGACAGGGGGATGGCTACACCTTC	CASSLGQGDGYTF
TRBV2	-	-	TRBJ1-2	TGTGCCAGCAGTGTGGAGGATGGCTACACCTTC	CASSVEDGYTF
TRBV27	-	-	TRBJ2-5	TGTGCCAGCAGGAGGAGTGGAGAGACCCAGTACTTC	CASRRSGETQYF